This entry concerns a single TCR beta chain. Its cognate antigen is unknown. TCRdb processed the 5' RACE reads anew with MiXCR; each CDR3 protein has one entry. The data show 150,000 to 200,000 distinct CDR3 sequences, approximately 11% seen once. This sample is drawn from a study of T cells after yellow fever vaccination. Study-wide results and limits: The study found a weaker secondary response that peaked faster, day 5 versus 15. The booster saw the reappearance of most primary-vaccination clones (roughly 96% CD4, 88% CD8).

Germline CDR1 reads DFQATT; CDR2 reads SNEGSKA (reference sequence). After removal of 1 base from V and 0 bases from J, the junction contained 8 bases not matched to a gene. The CDR3 covers 17 residues. The V call is TRBV20-1, the J call TRBJ2-1; TRBD2 matches at 8 bases. The input for sequencing was CD8+ T cells sorted from PBMCs, taken 15 days after the yellow fever booster vaccination. The source of this sequence is a man between 18 and 35 years old who received the YFV17D yellow fever vaccine. CDR3 nucleotide sequence: TGCAGTGCTAGAGGGTTTTCTAGCGGGTACTCCTACAATGAGCAGTTCTTC. Protein product: CSARGFSSGYSYNEQFF.